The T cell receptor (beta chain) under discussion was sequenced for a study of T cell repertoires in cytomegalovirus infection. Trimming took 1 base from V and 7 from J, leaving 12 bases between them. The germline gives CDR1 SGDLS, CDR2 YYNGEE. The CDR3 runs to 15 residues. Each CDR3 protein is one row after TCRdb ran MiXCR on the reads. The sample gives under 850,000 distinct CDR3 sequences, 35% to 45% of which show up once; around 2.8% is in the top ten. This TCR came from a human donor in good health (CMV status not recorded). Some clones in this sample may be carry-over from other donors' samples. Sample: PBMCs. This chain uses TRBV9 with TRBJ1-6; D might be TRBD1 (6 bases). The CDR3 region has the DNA TGTGCCAGCAGCGTAAGGGGAGGGGGGAATTCACCCCTCCACTTT. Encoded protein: CASSVRGGGNSPLHF.